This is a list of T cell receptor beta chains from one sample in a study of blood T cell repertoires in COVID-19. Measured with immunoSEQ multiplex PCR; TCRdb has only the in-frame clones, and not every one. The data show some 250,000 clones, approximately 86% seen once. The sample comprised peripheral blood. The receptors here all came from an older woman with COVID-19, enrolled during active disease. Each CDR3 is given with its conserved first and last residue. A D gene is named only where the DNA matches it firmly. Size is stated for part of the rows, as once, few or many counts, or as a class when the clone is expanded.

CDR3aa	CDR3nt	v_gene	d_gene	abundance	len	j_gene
CASSYTRTGRNTGELFF	TGTGCCAGCAGTTACACCAGGACAGGCCGGAACACCGGGGAGCTGTTTTTT	TRBV6-2/TRBV6-3	TRBD1	NA	17	TRBJ2-2
CASSLRGTEAFF	TGCGCCAGCAGCTTGAGGGGCACTGAAGCTTTCTTT	TRBV5-1	NA	NA	12	TRBJ1-1
CASSRGLTSSYNSPLHF	TGCGCCAGCAGCCGAGGACTGACGAGCTCCTATAATTCACCCCTCCACTTT	TRBV4-3	NA	NA	17	TRBJ1-6
CASSLVWSASSSYEQYF	TGTGCCAGCAGCTTGGTATGGAGTGCGAGTTCGTCCTACGAGCAGTACTTC	TRBV5-6	NA	once	17	TRBJ2-7
CAWSTHRQGEQYF	TGTGCCTGGAGTACCCATCGACAAGGCGAGCAGTACTTC	TRBV30	NA	NA	13	TRBJ2-7
CASSPRDSSYEQYF	TGCGCCAGCAGCCCCCGGGACAGTTCCTACGAGCAGTACTTC	TRBV4-1	TRBD1	once	14	TRBJ2-7
CASSLSGGGNNGYTF	TGTGCCAGCAGCTTGTCGGGAGGGGGCAATAATGGCTACACCTTC	TRBV5-4	TRBD1	NA	15	TRBJ1-2
CASSYSGGTRSYGYTF	TGTGCCAGCAGTTACTCTGGGGGGACTCGGAGCTATGGCTACACCTTC	TRBV6-2/TRBV6-3	NA	NA	16	TRBJ1-2
CASGGSSGRTGELFF	TGTGCCAGTGGTGGTAGTAGCGGGAGAACCGGGGAGCTGTTTTTT	TRBV19	TRBD2	NA	15	TRBJ2-2
CSASGAGGPWGTDTQYF	TGCAGTGCTAGTGGTGCGGGAGGGCCGTGGGGCACAGATACGCAGTATTTT	TRBV20-1	TRBD2	few	17	TRBJ2-3
CASSSPTGDGYTF	TGTGCCAGCAGCTCACCGACAGGGGATGGCTACACCTTC	TRBV7-9	TRBD1	NA	13	TRBJ1-2
CASSPRLAGTNTGELFF	TGTGCCAGCAGTCCCCGACTAGCGGGGACCAACACCGGGGAGCTGTTTTTT	TRBV6-6	TRBD2	few	17	TRBJ2-2
CASSPNRGLNEQFF	TGTGCCAGCAGCCCTAACAGGGGGCTCAATGAGCAGTTCTTC	TRBV27	TRBD1	NA	14	TRBJ2-1
CASITTGINYGYTF	TGTGCCAGCATTACGACAGGAATTAACTATGGCTACACCTTC	TRBV6-5	NA	NA	14	TRBJ1-2
CASSLGDLSGRTAFF	TGTGCCAGCAGCTTAGGCGACCTCTCGGGTCGAACAGCTTTCTTT	TRBV7-9	NA	once	15	TRBJ1-1
CASSPSRPGRRNEQYF	TGCGCCAGCAGTCCCTCTCGCCCCGGGAGAAGAAACGAGCAGTACTTC	TRBV23-1	NA	NA	16	TRBJ2-7
CASSLGGQVGRNTEAFF	TGCGCCAGCAGCTTGGGGGGCCAGGTAGGTCGAAACACTGAAGCTTTCTTT	TRBV5-1	NA	NA	17	TRBJ1-1